The 13 T cell receptor beta chains below all came from one sample that was sequenced in a study of blood T cell repertoires in COVID-19. The repertoire was sequenced with immunoSEQ multiplex PCR; TCRdb's copy has only in-frame clones and lacks some. The table lists 100,000 to 110,000 clones, about 88% of them singletons. The sequenced sample was peripheral blood. The receptor set was obtained from a young man in a cohort sampled during active COVID-19.

This rearrangement joins TRBV12-3 or TRBV12-4 to TRBJ1-2; tentatively, D is TRBD1 (5 bases). The CDR3 consists of 13 residues. Trimming cost V 6 bases and J 8 bases, with 16 bases left between them. The DNA for the CDR3 is TGTGCCAGCAGGCCCCACGGGGGGAGCGGCTACACCTTC. This sequence encodes CASRPHGGSGYTF.

This clone showed up just a few times. The sample has other DNA sequences that encode this CDR3 too. The rearrangement uses TRBV6-6 and TRBJ2-1; 9 bases are a match to TRBD2. The CDR3 consists of 19 residues. J gave up 2 bases and V 7 bases, and 18 bases lay outside the gene matches. Germline values: CDR1 MNHNY, CDR2 SVGAGI (reference sequence). This CDR3 reads CASTYRGHTRGGPYNEQFF. CDR3 coding DNA: TGTGCCAGCACCTACCGGGGTCATACGCGGGGGGGGCCCTACAATGAGCAGTTCTTC.

The V call is TRBV7-2, the J call TRBJ1-4, with unresolved D. Trimming left V 5 bases short and J 2 bases short, with 6 bases between. This CDR3 has 13 amino acids. The germline V gene has CDR1 SGHTA and CDR2 FQGNSA. This CDR3 reads CASSLPTNEKLFF. As DNA, the CDR3 is TGTGCCAGCAGCCTCCCTACTAATGAAAAACTGTTTTTT.

This clone came up once. J is TRBJ2-7 and V is TRBV5-1; D is possibly TRBD1 (6 bases). Germline V CDR1 and CDR2: SGHRS, YFSETQ. V was pared by 4 bases and J by 6 bases, with 14 bases between. The CDR3 runs 13 residues. The CDR3 spells CASSVLQGFEQYF. DNA of the CDR3: TGCGCCAGCAGCGTCTTACAGGGTTTCGAGCAGTACTTC. Using reference TRBV5-1 and TRBJ2-7 for the parts outside the CDR3, the full variable domain is KAGVTQTPRYLIKTRGQQVTLSCSPISGHRSVSWYQQTPGQGLQFLFEYFSETQRNKGNFPGRFSGRQFSNSRSEMNVSTLELGDSALYLCASSVLQGFEQYFGPGTRLTVT.

The rearrangement uses TRBV30 and TRBJ2-1, with 12 positions matching TRBD2. The CDR3 sequence is 13 residues long. Germline CDR1 GTSNPN, CDR2 SVGIG (reference sequence). Trimming at V came to 3 bases and at J to 6 bases, leaving 0 bases not matched to a gene. CDR3 sequence (DNA): TGTGCCTGGAGACTAGCGGGGGGCAATGAGCAGTTCTTC. Protein sequence: CAWRLAGGNEQFF.

This clone has just a few counts. The chain is built from TRBV18 and TRBJ2-7; 10 positions match TRBD1. This CDR3 is 15 amino acids long. CDR1 KGHSH and CDR2 LQKENI come from the germline V gene. V was pared by 3 bases and J by 3 bases, with 5 bases of the junction left unmatched. This CDR3 reads CASSPGTGDIYEQYF. DNA of the CDR3: TGTGCCAGCTCACCCGGGACAGGGGACATCTACGAGCAGTACTTC.

The CDR3 region has the DNA TGTGCCTGGAGTGCCCGGACAGGCCATTATAATTCACCCCTCCACTTT. It translates to CAWSARTGHYNSPLHF. The chain recombines TRBV30 with TRBJ1-6, with 7 bases lining up with TRBD1. Germline trimming cut 1 base from V and 4 bases from J; bases unmatched to any gene: 7. From germline, CDR1 is GTSNPN and CDR2 SVGIG (reference sequence). The CDR3 totals 16 residues.

This clone was recorded once. This chain connects TRBV19 to TRBJ1-4; tentative D call: TRBD1 (5 bases). The CDR3 totals 15 residues. Germline V gene sequence: CDR1 LNHDA, CDR2 SQIVND (reference sequence). Trimming cost V 1 base and J 2 bases, with 8 bases left between them. This chain's CDR3 is CASSIVGATNEKLFF. The DNA of the CDR3 is TGTGCCAGTAGTATAGTAGGGGCGACTAATGAAAAACTGTTTTTT. Full variable domain (outside the CDR3, taken from reference TRBV19 and TRBJ1-4): DGGITQSPKYLFRKEGQNVTLSCEQNLNHDAMYWYRQDPGQGLRLIYYSQIVNDFQKGDIAEGYSVSREKKESFPLTVTSAQKNPTAFYLCASSIVGATNEKLFFGSGTQLSVL.

The J gene is TRBJ2-3, the V gene TRBV14; 7 bases fit TRBD1. V was pared by 6 bases and J by 4 bases, with 10 bases of the junction left unmatched. The length of the CDR3 is 15 residues. Germline-derived CDR1 and CDR2 are SGHDN and FVKESK. The CDR3 sequence is CASSRQGLGADTQYF. DNA of the CDR3: TGTGCCAGCAGTCGACAGGGCCTAGGAGCAGATACGCAGTATTTT.

The rearrangement joins TRBV2 to TRBJ1-4; the D gene is possibly TRBD1 (6 bases). V was trimmed by 6 bases and J by 5 bases, leaving 16 bases between them. Per germline, CDR1 SNHLY and CDR2 FYNNEI. CDR3 length equals 15 residues. CDR3 coding DNA: TGTGCCAGCAGCGAAACCAGGGGTTTGAATGAAAAACTGTTTTTT. Residues: CASSETRGLNEKLFF.

The rearrangement uses TRBV18 and TRBJ2-5, with 8 bases lining up with TRBD1. Unmatched junction bases numbered 7, after V lost 5 bases and J lost 2 bases. CDR1 and CDR2 (germline): KGHSH, LQKENI. The length of the CDR3 is 15 residues. The CDR3 reads CASSSGQGQQETQYF. The DNA of the CDR3 is TGTGCCAGCTCATCCGGACAGGGCCAACAAGAGACCCAGTACTTC.

The sample holds one count of this clone. The J gene is TRBJ2-7, the V gene TRBV6-5; D may be TRBD1 (6 bases). This CDR3 is 15 amino acids long. Germline V gene data show CDR1 as MNHEY and CDR2 as SVGAGI. The germline V and J ends were trimmed by 0 bases and 3 bases, with 12 bases remaining between them. CDR3 in DNA: TGTGCCAGCAGTTACTCGACAGGAAAGTACTACGAGCAGTACTTC. Translation: CASSYSTGKYYEQYF.

The J gene is TRBJ1-4, the V gene TRBV28; 10 nucleotides line up with TRBD1. The germline V gene encodes CDR1 MDHEN and CDR2 SYDVKM. With V trimmed by 10 bases and J by 4 bases, 3 bases remained unmatched. CDR3 length: 13 amino acids. The CDR3 loop is CAIGDRGNEKLFF. DNA for the CDR3: TGTGCCATCGGGGACAGGGGTAATGAAAAACTGTTTTTT.